This passage covers 19 T cell receptor beta chains from one sample sequenced in a study of beta chain features in type 1 diabetes. Expressed TCRB transcripts were sequenced because the isolated RNA had all been reverse transcribed beforehand. Assay used: immunoSEQ multiplex PCR; TCRdb lists only in-frame clones, some missing. Here the sample spans more than 100,000 clones, roughly 10% being singletons. Findings and caveats of the study: Significant though moderate, a shortening of TCRB CDR3s appeared in all four CD4+ subsets of Type 1 diabetes patients.

No antigen has been assigned to these receptors. The sample taken for sequencing was central memory CD4+ T cells from blood. The receptors here all came from a man younger than 45 with type 1 diabetes.

In this sample, this clone turned up a few times. The chain recombines TRBV28 with TRBJ1-2, with 8 bases that match TRBD1. Trimming took 6 bases from V and 7 from J; bases not matched to a gene: 16. In germline, CDR1 is MDHEN, CDR2 SYDVKM. The CDR3 contains 16 residues. The CDR3 sequence is CASSPGGEETGGGYTF. The DNA of the CDR3 is TGTGCCAGCAGCCCAGGGGGCGAGGAGACAGGCGGTGGCTACACCTTC.

This clone was picked up a small number of times. The chain carries TRBV29-1 and TRBJ2-3, with 10 positions matching TRBD1. CDR3 length equals 15 residues. Germline loops: CDR1 SQVTM, CDR2 ANQGSEA. The V segment lost 5 bases and the J segment 1 base; nucleotides outside the gene matches: 6. The CDR3 bases are TGCAGCGTTTCCGACGGGACAGGGGGCACAGATACGCAGTATTTT. This sequence encodes CSVSDGTGGTDTQYF.

This chain connects TRBV11-2 to TRBJ2-2, with D perhaps TRBD1 (5 bases). The CDR3 runs 11 residues. Trimming took off 10 bases at V and 7 bases at J, with 10 bases between the two ends. Germline CDR1 SGHAT, CDR2 FQNNGV. In DNA form, the CDR3 reads TGTGCCACCAAAGGGGTCGGGGAGCTGTTTTTT. Its translation: CATKGVGELFF.

This clone showed up just a few times. The V gene is TRBV5-1, the J gene TRBJ2-7, with D perhaps matching TRBD2 (6 bases). CDR3 length equals 14 residues. Between the trimmed V and J ends, which lost 4 bases and 7 bases, there was a span of 18 bases. The germline V gene has CDR1 SGHRS and CDR2 YFSETQ. This CDR3 is CASSQGGPNGEQYF. The CDR3 DNA sequence: TGCGCCAGCAGCCAAGGAGGGCCAAACGGGGAGCAGTACTTC.

The chain couples TRBV29-1 to TRBJ2-4; 13 nucleotides line up with TRBD2. The CDR3 has 14 residues. V gave up 7 bases and J gave up 4 bases; unmatched junction bases: 4. Germline V gene data show CDR1 as SQVTM and CDR2 as ANQGSEA. The CDR3 reads CSAGTSGVKNIQYF. The CDR3 nucleotides are TGCAGCGCCGGGACTAGCGGGGTTAAAAACATTCAGTACTTC.

This clone was counted between two and nine times. The genes are TRBV6-1 and TRBJ2-7, with D possibly being TRBD1 (6 bases). Germline CDR1 MNHNS, CDR2 SASEGT. V lost 11 bases and J lost 2, with 13 bases in between. The CDR3 loop spans 12 amino acids. CDR3 loop: CAASRGAYEQYF. The CDR3, as DNA: TGTGCCGCCAGCAGGGGCGCCTACGAGCAGTACTTC.

The rearrangement uses TRBV29-1 and TRBJ2-1; TRBD1 agrees at 8 bases. CDR3 length equals 16 residues. Trimming at V came to 3 bases and at J to 2 bases, leaving 9 bases not matched to a gene. Germline CDR1 reads SQVTM; CDR2 reads ANQGSEA. The chain's CDR3 is CSVEIRLTGAYNEQFF. CDR3 sequence (DNA): TGCAGCGTTGAGATCAGATTGACAGGGGCCTACAATGAGCAGTTCTTC.

This clone appeared a few times. CDR3 amino acids: CASNPGHLQETQYF. For the CDR3, the DNA is TGTGCCAGCAACCCGGGACACCTCCAAGAGACCCAGTACTTC. This rearrangement joins TRBV5-8 to TRBJ2-5; perhaps TRBD1 as D (6 bases). V lost 6 bases and J 1 base, leaving 13 bases between the germline ends. Germline V gene lookup returns CDR1 SGHTS and CDR2 YDEGEE. The CDR3 loop spans 14 amino acids.

V usage is TRBV30 and J usage is TRBJ2-3; 13 bases match TRBD2. Trimming removed 8 bases from V and 3 bases from J; junction bases left unmatched: 5. Germline lookup yields CDR1 GTSNPN and CDR2 SVGIG (reference sequence). The CDR3 consists of 14 residues. CDR3 DNA: TGTGCCCGGGGGGGACTAGCGGGGACAGATACGCAGTATTTT. Its protein is CARGGLAGTDTQYF.

This sequence joins TRBV5-4 and TRBJ1-1; D uncertain. V was shortened by 2 bases and J by 5 bases, with 16 bases between the two germline ends. Germline V gives CDR1 SGHNT, CDR2 YYREEE (reference sequence). The CDR3 is 15 amino acids. CDR3 coding DNA: TGTGCCAGCAGCTTAAACCCCCGGAGTTGGACTGAAGCTTTCTTT. As protein: CASSLNPRSWTEAFF.

The chain carries TRBV9 and TRBJ2-4; a possible D gene is TRBD2 (7 bases). CDR1 is SGDLS, CDR2 YYNGEE, per germline. V lost 4 bases and J 4 bases, leaving 21 bases between the germline ends. CDR3 size: 17 residues. CDR3 sequence: CASSSSGGGPKKNIQYF. CDR3 nucleotide sequence: TGTGCCAGCAGCTCTAGTGGGGGGGGGCCGAAGAAAAACATTCAGTACTTC.

The V call is TRBV9, the J call TRBJ1-6; D uncertain. V was clipped by 0 bases and J by 10 bases, with 11 bases between them. The CDR3 length is 14 residues. Germline assignment: CDR1 SGDLS and CDR2 YYNGEE. CDR3 residues: CASSVALELSPLHF. The CDR3 DNA follows: TGTGCCAGCAGCGTAGCTTTAGAGCTCTCACCCCTCCACTTT.

This clone was detected only a few times. The CDR3 spells CASSTGTGPSPLHF. The CDR3 coding sequence is TGTGCCAGCTCGACCGGGACAGGGCCTTCACCCCTCCACTTT. The gene calls are TRBV7-3 and TRBJ1-6; 9 bases are a match to TRBD1. The junction had 8 bases not matched to a gene; V was cut back by 8 bases and J by 9 bases. CDR3 length equals 14 residues. Per germline, CDR1 SGHTA and CDR2 FQGTGA.

This clone was seen only a few times. The rearrangement joins TRBV28 to TRBJ1-3, with D tentatively TRBD1 (5 bases). The V gene's germline CDR1 is MDHEN and CDR2 SYDVKM. Trimming took 4 bases from V and 0 from J, leaving 13 bases between them. This CDR3 comprises 16 residues. The CDR3 here is CASSSPSDSSGNTIYF. The CDR3 DNA reads as TGTGCCAGCAGTTCCCCCTCCGACAGCTCTGGAAACACCATATATTTT.

The rearrangement uses TRBV5-4 and TRBJ2-1, with 8 bases aligning to TRBD1. Germline V gene data show CDR1 as SGHNT and CDR2 as YYREEE (reference sequence). Losses at the gene ends were 6 bases for V and 4 bases for J; bases not matched to a gene: 15. This CDR3 is 17 amino acids long. The CDR3 here is CASTPLQDGTGYNEQFF. The DNA for the CDR3 is TGTGCCAGCACCCCACTCCAGGACGGGACAGGTTACAATGAGCAGTTCTTC. Full variable domain (missing parts from reference TRBV5-4 and TRBJ2-1): ETGVTQSPTHLIKTRGQQVTLRCSSQSGHNTVSWYQQALGQGPQFIFQYYREEENGRGNFPPRFSGLQFPNYSSELNVNALELDDSALYLCASTPLQDGTGYNEQFFGPGTRLTVL.

This chain uses TRBV7-8 with TRBJ2-4, with TRBD1 as a possible D gene (7 bases). Germline V gives CDR1 SGHVS, CDR2 FQNEAQ. The CDR3 sequence is 18 residues long. Trimming took 4 bases from V and 1 from J, leaving 20 bases between them. The CDR3 DNA sequence: TGTGCCAGCAGCTCACACAGGGGACGCGGGACCGCCAAAAACATTCAGTACTTC. It specifies CASSSHRGRGTAKNIQYF. Using reference TRBV7-8 and TRBJ2-4 for the parts outside the CDR3, the full variable domain is GAGVSQSPRYKVAKRGQDVALRCDPISGHVSLFWYQQALGQGPEFLTYFQNEAQLDKSGLPSDRFFAERPEGSVSTLKIQRTQQEDSAVYLCASSSHRGRGTAKNIQYFGAGTRLSVL.

This clone turned up a few times. A read error may account for a junction end that differs from germline. V gene TRBV7-7 combines with J gene TRBJ2-3; D is perhaps TRBD2 (7 bases). CDR3 size: 15 residues. The germline gives CDR1 SSHAT, CDR2 FNYEAQ (reference sequence). The CDR3 DNA sequence: TGTGCTAGCAGCCTAGGGGGAGGGGACACAGATACGCAGTATTTT. As protein: CASSLGGGDTDTQYF.

This clone came up a few times. This rearrangement joins TRBV15 to TRBJ2-3; TRBD2 agrees at 9 bases. V was clipped by 0 bases and J by 5 bases; unmatched bases: 9. Per germline, CDR1 LNHNV and CDR2 YYDKDF (reference sequence). The CDR3 sequence is 17 residues long. CDR3 protein: CATSRDVLAGSIDTQYF. DNA for the CDR3: TGTGCCACCAGCAGAGATGTCCTAGCGGGGTCGATAGATACGCAGTATTTT.

CDR3 loop: CASSSRRGLAGPDTQYF. The CDR3 DNA reads as TGTGCCAGCAGCTCCCGCCGGGGACTAGCGGGCCCAGATACGCAGTATTTT. The V and J genes are TRBV7-3 and TRBJ2-3; TRBD2 matches at 12 bases. V was pared by 4 bases and J by 4 bases, with 9 bases of the junction left unmatched. Germline lookup yields CDR1 SGHTA and CDR2 FQGTGA. CDR3 length: 17 amino acids.